This TCR beta chain was profiled in a study of human T cells and chemical hapten exposure. Whole-study context: Sensitization involved placing 2% DPC onto an approximately 2 cm by approximately 2 cm region of upper inner arm skin.

Trimming left V 7 bases short and J 2 bases short, with 12 bases between. The CDR3 runs to 14 residues. Germline V CDR1 and CDR2: MNHNS, SASEGT. Notes on the study in general: As the donors had alopecia, their immune response may differ from healthy people's.

Time point noted: pre-sensitization, week 0. Treatment denoted: therapeutic diphenylcyclopropenone sensitization with weekly scalp DPC. Someone pulled total RNA out of unfractionated whole blood. This clonotype was seen many times. Its antigen is undetermined. For the library, individual cDNA molecules each received unique molecular identifiers. TCRdb analysed the RACE reads with MiXCR anew, one entry per CDR3 protein. Among 300,000 to 450,000 distinct CDR3 sequences, roughly 5.3% were seen once, and the ten largest hold just over 2.5%. The rearrangement uses TRBV6-1 and TRBJ1-3; D is unresolved. This sequence was found in a woman in her forties or fifties with alopecia areata. Some clones in this sample may be carry-over from other donors' samples. Sequenced material: whole blood, taken in connection with sensitization to the hapten diphenylcyclopropenone (DPC). CDR3 sequence (DNA): TGTGCCAGCATGGGCAGTCATACTGGAAACACCATATATTTT. This translates into CASMGSHTGNTIYF.